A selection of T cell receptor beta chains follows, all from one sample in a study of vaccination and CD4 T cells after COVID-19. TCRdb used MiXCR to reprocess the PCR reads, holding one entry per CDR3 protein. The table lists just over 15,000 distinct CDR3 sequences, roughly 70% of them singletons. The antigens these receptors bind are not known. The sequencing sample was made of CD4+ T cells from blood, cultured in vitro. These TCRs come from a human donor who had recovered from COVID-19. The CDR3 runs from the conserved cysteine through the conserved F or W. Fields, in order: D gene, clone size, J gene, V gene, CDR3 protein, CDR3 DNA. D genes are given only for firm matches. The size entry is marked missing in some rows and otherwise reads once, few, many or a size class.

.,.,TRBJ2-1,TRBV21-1,CAIPLVRLLSEQFF,TGTGCCATCCCACTAGTCCGATTGCTTAGTGAGCAGTTCTTC
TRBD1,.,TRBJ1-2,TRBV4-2,CASSQDAAGGRPWDGYTF,TGTGCCAGCAGCCAAGACGCGGCAGGGGGGCGCCCCTGGGATGGCTACACCTTC
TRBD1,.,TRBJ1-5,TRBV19,CASSRGTLSNQPQHF,TGTGCCAGTTCCAGGGGGACTTTGAGCAATCAGCCCCAGCATTTT
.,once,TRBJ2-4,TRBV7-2,CASSLVLRGGIQYF,TGTGCCAGCAGCTTAGTCCTGAGGGGGGGCATTCAGTACTTC
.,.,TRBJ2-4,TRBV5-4,CASSLDLAKNIQYF,TGTGCCAGCAGCCTAGACTTAGCCAAAAACATTCAGTACTTC
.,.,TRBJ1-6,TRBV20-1,CSARGSYNSPLHF,TGCAGTGCCCGGGGTTCCTATAATTCACCCCTCCACTTT
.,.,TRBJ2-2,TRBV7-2,CASSSVRSTSTGELFF,TGTGCCAGCAGCTCCGTCCGCTCGACTAGCACCGGGGAGCTGTTTTTT
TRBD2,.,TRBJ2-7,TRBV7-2,CASSLDFGGGEQYF,TGTGCCAGCAGCTTAGATTTCGGGGGGGGCGAGCAGTACTTC
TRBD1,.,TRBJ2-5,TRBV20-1,CSAPGYGTGGSETQYF,TGCAGTGCTCCGGGGTACGGGACAGGGGGCTCGGAGACCCAGTACTTC
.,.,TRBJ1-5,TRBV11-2,CASSPSGPNQPQHF,TGTGCCAGCAGCCCCTCGGGCCCTAATCAGCCCCAGCATTTT
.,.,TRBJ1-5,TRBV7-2,CASSSPPLGQPQHF,TGTGCCAGCAGCTCGCCCCCCCTTGGCCAGCCCCAGCATTTT
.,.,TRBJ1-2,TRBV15,CATSRGHESLSGYTF,TGTGCCACCAGCAGAGGTCACGAGTCGCTATCTGGCTACACCTTC
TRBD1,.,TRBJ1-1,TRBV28,CASSLIAGGSMNTEAFF,TGTGCCAGCAGTTTAATCGCAGGGGGGAGCATGAACACTGAAGCTTTCTTT
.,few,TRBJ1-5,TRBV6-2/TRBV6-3,CASRLGVVGNQPQHF,TGTGCCAGCAGGCTAGGGGTAGTTGGAAATCAGCCCCAGCATTTT
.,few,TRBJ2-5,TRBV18,CASSGYQETQYF,TGTGCCAGCTCAGGGTACCAAGAGACCCAGTACTTC
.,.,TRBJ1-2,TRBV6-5,CASSYSSTGHYGYTF,TGTGCCAGCAGTTACTCGAGTACAGGTCACTATGGCTACACCTTC
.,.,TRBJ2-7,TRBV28,CASSLWDTTYEQYF,TGTGCCAGCAGTTTATGGGATACGACCTACGAGCAGTACTTC
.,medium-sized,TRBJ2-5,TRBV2,CASSEIAARVQQTQYF,TGTGCCAGCAGTGAAATTGCGGCCAGGGTTCAACAGACCCAGTACTTC
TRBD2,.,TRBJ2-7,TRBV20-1,CSANRLAGGPHEQYF,TGCAGTGCCAACCGACTAGCGGGAGGGCCCCACGAGCAGTACTTC
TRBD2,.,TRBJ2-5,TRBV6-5,CASSYSGLAGKETQYF,TGTGCCAGCAGTTACTCGGGACTAGCGGGAAAAGAGACCCAGTACTTC
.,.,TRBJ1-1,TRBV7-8,CASSPDNRNTEAFF,TGTGCCAGCAGCCCGGACAACAGGAACACTGAAGCTTTCTTT
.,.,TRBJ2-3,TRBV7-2,CASSQVFDSSTDTQYF,TGTGCCAGCAGCCAGGTTTTCGACAGTAGCACAGATACGCAGTATTTT
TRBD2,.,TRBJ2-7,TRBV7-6,CASSPGLAGPYEQYF,TGTGCCAGCAGCCCAGGACTAGCGGGACCCTACGAGCAGTACTTC
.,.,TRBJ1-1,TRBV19,CASSIDPGSEAFF,TGTGCCAGTAGTATAGATCCAGGTTCGGAAGCTTTCTTT
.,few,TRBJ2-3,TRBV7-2,CASSLVSGVSTDTQYF,TGTGCCAGCAGCTTAGTTTCGGGAGTTAGCACAGATACGCAGTATTTT
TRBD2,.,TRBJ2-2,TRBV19,CASSLRGRPLAGVGGELFF,TGTGCCAGTAGTTTGAGGGGACGCCCACTAGCGGGAGTTGGCGGGGAGCTGTTTTTT
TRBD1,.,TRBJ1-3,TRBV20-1,CSAGRTGSGNTIYF,TGCAGTGCTGGCCGGACAGGCTCTGGAAACACCATATATTTT
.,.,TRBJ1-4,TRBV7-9,CASSLAGAGPEKLFF,TGTGCCAGCAGCTTAGCCGGGGCAGGTCCTGAAAAACTGTTTTTT
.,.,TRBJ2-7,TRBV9,CASSVGQDPYEQYF,TGTGCCAGCAGCGTAGGTCAGGACCCCTACGAGCAGTACTTC
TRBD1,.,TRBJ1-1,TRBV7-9,CASSLGAGGRNTEAFF,TGTGCCAGCAGCTTAGGGGCAGGGGGTCGGAACACTGAAGCTTTCTTT
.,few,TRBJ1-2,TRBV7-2,CASRQGSGYGYTF,TGTGCCAGCAGACAGGGTAGCGGCTATGGCTACACCTTC
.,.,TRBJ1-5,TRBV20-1,CSARVADGGRSNQPQHF,TGCAGTGCTAGAGTAGCGGATGGAGGGAGGAGCAATCAGCCCCAGCATTTT
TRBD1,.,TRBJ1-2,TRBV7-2,CASSPQGGAGGYTF,TGTGCCAGCAGCCCCCAGGGGGGCGCGGGTGGCTACACCTTC
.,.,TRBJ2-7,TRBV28,CASSFEVGEQYF,TGTGCCAGCAGTTTCGAGGTCGGCGAGCAGTACTTC
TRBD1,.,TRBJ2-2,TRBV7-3,CASSLLLQGANTGELFF,TGTGCCAGCAGCCTACTACTACAGGGGGCGAACACCGGGGAGCTGTTTTTT
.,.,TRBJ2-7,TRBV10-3,CAISEVAGTHEQYF,TGTGCCATCAGTGAAGTGGCAGGGACGCACGAGCAGTACTTC
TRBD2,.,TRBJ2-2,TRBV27,CAISRGGLANGELFF,TGTGCCATCTCCCGCGGGGGATTGGCAAACGGGGAGCTGTTTTTT
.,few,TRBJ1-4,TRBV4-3,CASSQDLRPLREKLFF,TGCGCCAGCAGCCAAGATCTTCGACCCCTAAGGGAAAAACTGTTTTTT
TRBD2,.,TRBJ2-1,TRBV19,CASGTSGSSSYNEQFF,TGTGCCAGTGGGACTAGCGGGAGCTCGTCCTACAATGAGCAGTTCTTC
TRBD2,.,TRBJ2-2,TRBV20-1,CSALTAGGPDTGELFF,TGCAGTGCCCTGACAGCGGGAGGGCCTGACACCGGGGAGCTGTTTTTT
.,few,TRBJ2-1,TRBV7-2,CASSPYIYNEQFF,TGTGCCAGCAGCCCCTACATTTACAATGAGCAGTTCTTC
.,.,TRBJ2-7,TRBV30,CAWTRPLGRLGEQYF,TGTGCCTGGACTCGCCCTTTAGGCAGACTGGGGGAGCAGTACTTC